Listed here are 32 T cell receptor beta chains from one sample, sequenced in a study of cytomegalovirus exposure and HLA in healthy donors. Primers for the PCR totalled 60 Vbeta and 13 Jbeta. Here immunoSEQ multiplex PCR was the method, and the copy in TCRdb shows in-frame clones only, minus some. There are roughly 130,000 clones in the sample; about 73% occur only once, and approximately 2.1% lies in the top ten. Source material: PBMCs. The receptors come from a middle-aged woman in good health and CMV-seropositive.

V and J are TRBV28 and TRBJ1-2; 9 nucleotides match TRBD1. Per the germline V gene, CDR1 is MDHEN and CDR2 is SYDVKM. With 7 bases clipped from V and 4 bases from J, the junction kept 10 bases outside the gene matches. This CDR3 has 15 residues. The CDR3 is CASTPWDREAYGYTF. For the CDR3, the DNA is TGTGCCAGCACCCCCTGGGACAGGGAAGCCTATGGCTACACCTTC.

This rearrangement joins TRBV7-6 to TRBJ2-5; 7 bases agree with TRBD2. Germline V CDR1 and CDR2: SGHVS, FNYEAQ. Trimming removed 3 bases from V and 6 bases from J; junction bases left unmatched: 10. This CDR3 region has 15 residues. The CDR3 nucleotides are TGTGCCAGCAGCTTGGCCAGCGGGGAAGGGAAGACCCAGTACTTC. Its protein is CASSLASGEGKTQYF.

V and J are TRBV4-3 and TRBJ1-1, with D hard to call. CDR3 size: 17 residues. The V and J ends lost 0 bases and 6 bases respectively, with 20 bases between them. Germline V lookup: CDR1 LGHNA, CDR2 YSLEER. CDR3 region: CASSQDSSLRVGAEAFF. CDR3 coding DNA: TGCGCCAGCAGCCAAGATAGCTCCTTGAGAGTTGGAGCTGAAGCTTTCTTT.

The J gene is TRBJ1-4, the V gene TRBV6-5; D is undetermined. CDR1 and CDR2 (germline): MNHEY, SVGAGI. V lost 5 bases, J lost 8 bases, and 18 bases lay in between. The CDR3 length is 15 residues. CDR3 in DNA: TGTGCCAGCAGTCCAGGACGATTTAGGAGGGAAAAACTGTTTTTT. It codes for CASSPGRFRREKLFF.

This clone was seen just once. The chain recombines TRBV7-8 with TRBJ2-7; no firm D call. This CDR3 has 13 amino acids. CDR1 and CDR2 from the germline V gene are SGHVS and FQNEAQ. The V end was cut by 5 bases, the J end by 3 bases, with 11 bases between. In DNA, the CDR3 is TGTGCCAGCAGCCGTGATGCCAGCTACGAGCAGTACTTC. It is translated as CASSRDASYEQYF.

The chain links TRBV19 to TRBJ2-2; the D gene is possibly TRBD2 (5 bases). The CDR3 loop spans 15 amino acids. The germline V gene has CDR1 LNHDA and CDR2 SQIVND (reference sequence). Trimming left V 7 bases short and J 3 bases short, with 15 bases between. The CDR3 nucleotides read TGTGCCAGTACCAAGCGGCTAGCCGACACCGGGGAGCTGTTTTTT. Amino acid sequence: CASTKRLADTGELFF. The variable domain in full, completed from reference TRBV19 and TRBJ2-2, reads DGGITQSPKYLFRKEGQNVTLSCEQNLNHDAMYWYRQDPGQGLRLIYYSQIVNDFQKGDIAEGYSVSREKKESFPLTVTSAQKNPTAFYLCASTKRLADTGELFFGEGSRLTVL.

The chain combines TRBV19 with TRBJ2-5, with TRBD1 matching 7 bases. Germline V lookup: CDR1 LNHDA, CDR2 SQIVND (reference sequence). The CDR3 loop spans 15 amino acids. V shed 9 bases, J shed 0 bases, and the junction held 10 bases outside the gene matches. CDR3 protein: CASQPGQSYQETQYF. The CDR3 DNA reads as TGTGCCAGCCAACCGGGACAGTCGTACCAAGAGACCCAGTACTTC.

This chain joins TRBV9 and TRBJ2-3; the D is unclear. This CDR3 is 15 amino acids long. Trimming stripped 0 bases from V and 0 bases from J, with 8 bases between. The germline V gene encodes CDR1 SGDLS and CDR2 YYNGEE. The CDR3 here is CASSVDYTSTDTQYF. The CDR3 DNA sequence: TGTGCCAGCAGCGTAGACTACACTAGCACAGATACGCAGTATTTT.

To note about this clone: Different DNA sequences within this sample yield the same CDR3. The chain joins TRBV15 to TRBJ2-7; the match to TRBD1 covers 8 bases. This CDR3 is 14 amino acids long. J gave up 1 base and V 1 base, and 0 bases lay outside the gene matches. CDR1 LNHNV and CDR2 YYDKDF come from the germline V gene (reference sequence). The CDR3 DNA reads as TGTGCCACCAGCAGAGGGACAGGGTCCTACGAGCAGTACTTC. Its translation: CATSRGTGSYEQYF.

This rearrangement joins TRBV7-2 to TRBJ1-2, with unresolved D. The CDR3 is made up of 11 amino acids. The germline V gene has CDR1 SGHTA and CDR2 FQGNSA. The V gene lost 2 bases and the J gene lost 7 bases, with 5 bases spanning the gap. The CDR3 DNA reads TGTGCCAGCAGCTTACAGGTTGGCTACACCTTC. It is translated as CASSLQVGYTF.

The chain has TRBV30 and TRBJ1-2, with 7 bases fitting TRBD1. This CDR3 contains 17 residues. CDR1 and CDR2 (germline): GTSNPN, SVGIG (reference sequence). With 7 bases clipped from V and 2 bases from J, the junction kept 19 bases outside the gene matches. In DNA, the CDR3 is TGTGCCTCATCTAAAGGGGAACTAGGGACAGCGAACTATGGCTACACCTTC. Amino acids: CASSKGELGTANYGYTF.

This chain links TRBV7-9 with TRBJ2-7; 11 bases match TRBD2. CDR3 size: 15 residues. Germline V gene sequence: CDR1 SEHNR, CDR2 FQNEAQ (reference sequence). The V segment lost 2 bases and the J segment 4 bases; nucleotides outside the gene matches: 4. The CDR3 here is CASSLPGLAAYEQYF. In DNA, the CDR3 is TGTGCCAGCAGCTTACCGGGACTAGCGGCGTACGAGCAGTACTTC.

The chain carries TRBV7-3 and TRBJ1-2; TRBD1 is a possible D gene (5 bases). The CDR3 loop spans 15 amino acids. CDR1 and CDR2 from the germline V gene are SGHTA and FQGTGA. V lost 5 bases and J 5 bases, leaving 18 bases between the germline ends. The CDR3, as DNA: TGTGCCAGCAGCCCAGGCGGACAAATAATTTATGGCTACACCTTC. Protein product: CASSPGGQIIYGYTF.

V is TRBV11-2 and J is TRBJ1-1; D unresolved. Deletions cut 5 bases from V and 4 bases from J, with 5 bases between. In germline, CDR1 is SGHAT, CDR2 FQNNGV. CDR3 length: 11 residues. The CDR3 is CASSRSTEAFF. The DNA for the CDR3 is TGTGCCAGCAGCCGGAGCACTGAAGCTTTCTTT.

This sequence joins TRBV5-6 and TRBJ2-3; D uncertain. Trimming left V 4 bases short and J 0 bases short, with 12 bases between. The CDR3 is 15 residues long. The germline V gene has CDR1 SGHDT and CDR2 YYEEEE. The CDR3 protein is CASSPGFISTDTQYF. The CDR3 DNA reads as TGTGCCAGCAGCCCAGGCTTCATTAGCACAGATACGCAGTATTTT. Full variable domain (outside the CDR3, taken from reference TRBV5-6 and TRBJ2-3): DAGVTQSPTHLIKTRGQQVTLRCSPKSGHDTVSWYQQALGQGPQFIFQYYEEEERQRGNFPDRFSGHQFPNYSSELNVNALLLGDSALYLCASSPGFISTDTQYFGPGTRLTVL.

The CDR3, as DNA: TGTGCCAGCAGCCCCATTTCGACAGGGCTGAGCAATCAGCCCCAGCATTTT. Amino acids: CASSPISTGLSNQPQHF. V and J are TRBV28 and TRBJ1-5; 7 bases fit TRBD1. Germline values: CDR1 MDHEN, CDR2 SYDVKM. J gave up 1 base and V 6 bases, and 12 bases lay outside the gene matches. The CDR3 sequence is 17 residues long.

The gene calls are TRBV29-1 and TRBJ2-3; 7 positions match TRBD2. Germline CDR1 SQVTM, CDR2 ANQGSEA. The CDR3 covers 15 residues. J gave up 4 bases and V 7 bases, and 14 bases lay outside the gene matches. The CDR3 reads CSAWGGGALPDTQYF. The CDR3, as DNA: TGCAGCGCCTGGGGGGGTGGGGCCCTCCCAGATACGCAGTATTTT.

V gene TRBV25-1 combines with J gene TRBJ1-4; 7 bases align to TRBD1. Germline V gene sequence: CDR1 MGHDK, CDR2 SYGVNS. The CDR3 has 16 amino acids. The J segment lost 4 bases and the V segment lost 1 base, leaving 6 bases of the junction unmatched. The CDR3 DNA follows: TGTGCCAGCAGTGAATTCAGGACAGGCCGTAATGAAAAACTGTTTTTT. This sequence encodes CASSEFRTGRNEKLFF. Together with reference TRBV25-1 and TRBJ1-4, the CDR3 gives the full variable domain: EADIYQTPRYLVIGTGKKITLECSQTMGHDKMYWYQQDPGMELHLIHYSYGVNSTEKGDLSSESTVSRIRTEHFPLTLESARPSHTSQYLCASSEFRTGRNEKLFFGSGTQLSVL.

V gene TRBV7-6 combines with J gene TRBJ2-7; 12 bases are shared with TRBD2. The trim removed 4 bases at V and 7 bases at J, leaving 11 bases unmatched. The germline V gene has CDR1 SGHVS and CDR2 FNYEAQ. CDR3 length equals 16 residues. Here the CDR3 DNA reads TGTGCCAGCAGCTCGGGGGGACTAGCGGGCACAAGGGAGCAGTACTTC. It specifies CASSSGGLAGTREQYF.

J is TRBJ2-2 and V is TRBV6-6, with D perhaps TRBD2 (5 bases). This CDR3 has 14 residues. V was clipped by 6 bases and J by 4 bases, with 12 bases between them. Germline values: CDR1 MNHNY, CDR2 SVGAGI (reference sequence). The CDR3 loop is CASSPPRATGELFF. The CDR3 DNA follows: TGTGCCAGCAGCCCCCCGAGGGCCACCGGGGAGCTGTTTTTT.

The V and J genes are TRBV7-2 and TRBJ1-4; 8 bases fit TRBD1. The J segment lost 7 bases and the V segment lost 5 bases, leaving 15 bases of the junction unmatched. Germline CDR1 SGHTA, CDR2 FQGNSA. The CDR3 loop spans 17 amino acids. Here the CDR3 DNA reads TGTGCCAGCAGCCCGCAATCAGGGGGCGGAAGGGGTGAAAAACTGTTTTTT. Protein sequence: CASSPQSGGGRGEKLFF. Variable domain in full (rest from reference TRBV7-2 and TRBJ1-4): GAGVSQSPSNKVTEKGKDVELRCDPISGHTALYWYRQSLGQGLEFLIYFQGNSAPDKSGLPSDRFSAERTGGSVSTLTIQRTQQEDSAVYLCASSPQSGGGRGEKLFFGSGTQLSVL.

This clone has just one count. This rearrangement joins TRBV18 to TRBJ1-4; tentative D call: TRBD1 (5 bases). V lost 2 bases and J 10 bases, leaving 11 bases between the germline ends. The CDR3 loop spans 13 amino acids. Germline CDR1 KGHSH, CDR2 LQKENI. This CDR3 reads CASSPNSQGKLFF. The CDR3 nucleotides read TGTGCCAGCTCACCAAATTCGCAGGGAAAACTGTTTTTT. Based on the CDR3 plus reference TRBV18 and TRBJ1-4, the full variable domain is NAGVMQNPRHLVRRRGQEARLRCSPMKGHSHVYWYRQLPEEGLKFMVYLQKENIIDESGMPKERFSAEFPKEGPSILRIQQVVRGDSAAYFCASSPNSQGKLFFGSGTQLSVL.

CDR3 amino acids: CASSLVTSGYNEQFF. CDR3 DNA: TGCGCCAGCAGCTTGGTAACTAGCGGTTACAATGAGCAGTTCTTC. The V call is TRBV5-1, the J call TRBJ2-1; 8 bases line up with TRBD2. This CDR3 has 15 residues. The J segment lost 4 bases and the V segment lost 0 bases, leaving 3 bases of the junction unmatched. The germline CDR1 and CDR2 sequences are SGHRS and YFSETQ.

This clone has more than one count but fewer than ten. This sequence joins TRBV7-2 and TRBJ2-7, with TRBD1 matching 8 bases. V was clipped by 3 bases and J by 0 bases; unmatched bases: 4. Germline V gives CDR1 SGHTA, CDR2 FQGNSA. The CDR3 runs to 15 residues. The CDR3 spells CASSFDRGLSYEQYF. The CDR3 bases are TGTGCCAGCAGCTTTGACAGGGGCCTCTCCTACGAGCAGTACTTC.

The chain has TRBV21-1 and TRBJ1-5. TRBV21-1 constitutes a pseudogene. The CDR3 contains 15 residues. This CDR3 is CASSKSGDSNQPQHF. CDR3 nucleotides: TGTGCCAGCAGCAAAAGCGGTGATAGCAATCAGCCCCAGCATTTT.

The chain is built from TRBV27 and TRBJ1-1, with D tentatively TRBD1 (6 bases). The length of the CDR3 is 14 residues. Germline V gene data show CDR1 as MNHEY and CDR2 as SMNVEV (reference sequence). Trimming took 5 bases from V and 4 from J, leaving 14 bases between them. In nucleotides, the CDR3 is TGTGCCAGCAGTCCCCTGCGGGGGGCCACTGAAGCTTTCTTT. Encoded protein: CASSPLRGATEAFF.

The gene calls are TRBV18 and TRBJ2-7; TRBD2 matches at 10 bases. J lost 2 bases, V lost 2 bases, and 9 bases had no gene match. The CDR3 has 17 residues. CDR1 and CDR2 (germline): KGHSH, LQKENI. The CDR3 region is CASSPALAGAPPYEQYF. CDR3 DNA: TGTGCCAGCTCACCAGCCCTAGCGGGAGCTCCTCCCTACGAGCAGTACTTC.

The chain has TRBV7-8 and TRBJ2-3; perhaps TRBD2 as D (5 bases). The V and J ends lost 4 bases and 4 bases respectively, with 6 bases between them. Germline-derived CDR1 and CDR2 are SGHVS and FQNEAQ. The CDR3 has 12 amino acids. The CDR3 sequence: CASSSGADTQYF. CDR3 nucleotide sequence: TGTGCCAGCAGCTCCGGGGCAGATACGCAGTATTTT.

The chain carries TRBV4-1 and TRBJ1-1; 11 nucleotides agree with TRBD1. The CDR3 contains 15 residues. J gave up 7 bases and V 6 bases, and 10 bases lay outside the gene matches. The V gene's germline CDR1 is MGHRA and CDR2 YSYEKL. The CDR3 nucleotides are TGCGCCAGCAGAGAAGTAGGGGGACAGGGGGATGAAGCTTTCTTT. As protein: CASREVGGQGDEAFF.

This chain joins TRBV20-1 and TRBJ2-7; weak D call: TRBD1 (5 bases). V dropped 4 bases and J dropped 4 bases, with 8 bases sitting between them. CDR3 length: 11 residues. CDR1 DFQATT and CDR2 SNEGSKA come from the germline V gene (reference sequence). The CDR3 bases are TGCAGTGCTAAAGACAGTTACGAGCAGTACTTC. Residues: CSAKDSYEQYF.

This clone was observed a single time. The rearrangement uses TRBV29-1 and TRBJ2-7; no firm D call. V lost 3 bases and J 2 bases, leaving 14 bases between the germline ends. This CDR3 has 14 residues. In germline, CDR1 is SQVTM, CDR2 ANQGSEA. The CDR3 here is CSVEADPHTYEQYF. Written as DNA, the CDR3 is TGCAGCGTTGAGGCTGATCCTCACACCTACGAGCAGTACTTC.

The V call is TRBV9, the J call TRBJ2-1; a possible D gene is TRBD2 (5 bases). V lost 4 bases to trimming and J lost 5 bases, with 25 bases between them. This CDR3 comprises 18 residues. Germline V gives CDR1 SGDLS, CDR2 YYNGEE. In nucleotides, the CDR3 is TGTGCCAGCAGCTCTAGCCTTGGGCTAGTGGGGAGAGACAATGAGCAGTTCTTC. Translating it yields CASSSSLGLVGRDNEQFF.